This TCR beta chain was recorded in a study of T cells after yellow fever vaccination. Study information: SMART-Seq v4 Ultra Low Input handled preparation of low-cell-number fractions.

This clonotype was counted between two and nine times. Germline V gene sequence: CDR1 SGHTA, CDR2 FQGNSA. Trimming pared 5 bases from V and 0 bases from J, leaving 16 bases between. The CDR3 contains 16 residues. Each CDR3 protein is one row after TCRdb ran MiXCR on the 5' RACE reads. This sample has approximately 550,000 distinct CDR3 sequences, with over 15% found just once. This TCR came from a man aged 25 to 40 who received the YFV17D yellow fever vaccine. The V gene is TRBV7-2, the J gene TRBJ1-1, with D possibly matching TRBD1 (5 bases). This sample comprised PBMCs, obtained 15 days after the yellow fever booster vaccination. The chain's CDR3 is CASSPTGGLMNTEAFF. In DNA form, the CDR3 reads TGTGCCAGCAGCCCCACCGGGGGACTTATGAACACTGAAGCTTTCTTT. Full variable domain (rest looked up from reference TRBV7-2 and TRBJ1-1): GAGVSQSPSNKVTEKGKDVELRCDPISGHTALYWYRQSLGQGLEFLIYFQGNSAPDKSGLPSDRFSAERTGGSVSTLTIQRTQQEDSAVYLCASSPTGGLMNTEAFFGQGTRLTVV.